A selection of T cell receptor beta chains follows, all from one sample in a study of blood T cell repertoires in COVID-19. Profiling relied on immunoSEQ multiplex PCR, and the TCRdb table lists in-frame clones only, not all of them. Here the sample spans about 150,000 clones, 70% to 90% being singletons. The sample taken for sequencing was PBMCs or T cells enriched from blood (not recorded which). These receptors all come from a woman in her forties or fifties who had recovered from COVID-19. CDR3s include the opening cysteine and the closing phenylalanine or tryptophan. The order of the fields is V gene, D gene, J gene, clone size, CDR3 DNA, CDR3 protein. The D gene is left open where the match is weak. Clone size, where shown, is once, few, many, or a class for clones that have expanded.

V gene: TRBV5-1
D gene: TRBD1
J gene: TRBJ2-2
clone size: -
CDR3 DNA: TGCGCCAGCAGCTTGGGGACAGGGGGCGCGATGACCGGGGAGCTGTTTTTT
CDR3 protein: CASSLGTGGAMTGELFF

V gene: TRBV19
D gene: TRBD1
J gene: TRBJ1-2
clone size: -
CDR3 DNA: TGTGCCAGTAGTGGACGGGACAGGGCGAACTATGGCTACACCTTC
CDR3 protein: CASSGRDRANYGYTF

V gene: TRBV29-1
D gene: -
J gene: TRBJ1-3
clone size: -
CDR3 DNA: TGCAGCGTTCAGGGATCGCCTGGAAACACCATATATTTT
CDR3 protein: CSVQGSPGNTIYF

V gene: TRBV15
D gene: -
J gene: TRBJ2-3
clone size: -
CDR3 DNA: TGTGCCACCAGCAGGACTATAGACGCGCAGTATTTT
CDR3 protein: CATSRTIDAQYF

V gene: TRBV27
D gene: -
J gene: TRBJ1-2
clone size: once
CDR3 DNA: TGTGCCAGCAGTTTTAGACACCCTAACTATGGCTACACCTTC
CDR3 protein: CASSFRHPNYGYTF

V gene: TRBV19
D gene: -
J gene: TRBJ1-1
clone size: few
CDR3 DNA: TGTGCCAGTAGTATAGACAGGGGTGGTGAAGCTTTCTTT
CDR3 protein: CASSIDRGGEAFF

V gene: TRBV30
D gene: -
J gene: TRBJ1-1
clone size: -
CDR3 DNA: TGTGCCTGGAGCCGAACAGTTGAAGCTTTCTTT
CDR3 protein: CAWSRTVEAFF

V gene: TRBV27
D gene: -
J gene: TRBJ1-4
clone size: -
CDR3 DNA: TGTGCCAGCAGTTTACAGGGAATGAATGAAAAACTGTTTTTT
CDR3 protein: CASSLQGMNEKLFF

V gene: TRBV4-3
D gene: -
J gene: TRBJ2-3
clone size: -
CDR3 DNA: TGCGCCAGCAGCCAAGATATCAGGGCAGATACGCAGTATTTT
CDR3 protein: CASSQDIRADTQYF

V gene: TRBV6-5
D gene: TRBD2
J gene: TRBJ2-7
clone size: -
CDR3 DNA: TGTGCCAGCAGTCACCCCGGGACTAGCCTTATGTACTTC
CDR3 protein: CASSHPGTSLMYF

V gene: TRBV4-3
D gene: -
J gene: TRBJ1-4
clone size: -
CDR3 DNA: TGCGCCAGCAGCCAAGGCGGGATGGGAGGCGAAAAACTGTTTTTT
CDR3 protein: CASSQGGMGGEKLFF

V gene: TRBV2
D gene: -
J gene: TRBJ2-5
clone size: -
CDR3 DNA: TGTGCCAGCAGTGAAAATACCAGGGCTAAAGAGACCCAGTACTTC
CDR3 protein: CASSENTRAKETQYF

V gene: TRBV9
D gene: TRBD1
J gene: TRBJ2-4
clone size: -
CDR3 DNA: TGTGCCAGCAGCGTAGTAGCAGGACAGGGAGAAAACATTCAGTACTTC
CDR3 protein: CASSVVAGQGENIQYF

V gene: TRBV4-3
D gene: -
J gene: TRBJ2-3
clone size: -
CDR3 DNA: TGCGCCAGCAGCCCTCGGGCCGGGAGCAACGGAGATACGCAGTATTTT
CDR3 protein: CASSPRAGSNGDTQYF

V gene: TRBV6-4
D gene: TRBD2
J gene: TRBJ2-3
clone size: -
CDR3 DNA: TGTGCCAGCTCGGCGGGGGGGGATAGTCCTACGCAGTATTTT
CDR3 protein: CASSAGGDSPTQYF

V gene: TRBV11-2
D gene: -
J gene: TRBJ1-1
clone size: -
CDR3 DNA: TGTGCCAGCAGCACCCGGCCGGGAGGGAACACTGAAGCTTTCTTT
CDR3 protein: CASSTRPGGNTEAFF

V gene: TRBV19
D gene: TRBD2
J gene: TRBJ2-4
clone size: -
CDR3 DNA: TGTGCCAGTAGTATAGGGAGCGGGACCGGGGACATTCAGTACTTC
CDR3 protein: CASSIGSGTGDIQYF

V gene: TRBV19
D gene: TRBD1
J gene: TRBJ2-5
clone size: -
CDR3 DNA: TGTGCCAGTAGTGCCTGGGACAGTCAGAGAGAGACCCAGTACTTC
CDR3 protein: CASSAWDSQRETQYF

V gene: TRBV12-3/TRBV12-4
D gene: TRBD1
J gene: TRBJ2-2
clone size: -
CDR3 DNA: TGTGCCAGCAATCGACAGGGAACCGGGGAGCTGTTTTTT
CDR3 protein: CASNRQGTGELFF

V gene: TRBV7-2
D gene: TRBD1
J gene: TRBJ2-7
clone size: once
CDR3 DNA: TGTGCCAGCAGCTTCGCTCGACAGGGGGCGGGCGAGCAGTACTTC
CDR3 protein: CASSFARQGAGEQYF

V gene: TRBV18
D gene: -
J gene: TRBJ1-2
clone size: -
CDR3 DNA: TGTGCCAGCTCACCATCTCAGGCAGGGATCCATGGCTACACCTTC
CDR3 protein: CASSPSQAGIHGYTF

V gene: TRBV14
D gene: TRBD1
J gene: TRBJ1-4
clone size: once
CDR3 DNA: TGTGCCAGCAGTCCACCTGGGACAGCTAATGAAAAACTGTTTTTT
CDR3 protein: CASSPPGTANEKLFF

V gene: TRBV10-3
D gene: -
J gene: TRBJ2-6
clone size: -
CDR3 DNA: TGTGCCATCAGTGCGCGACAGGCGACCAACGTCCTGACTTTC
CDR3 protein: CAISARQATNVLTF

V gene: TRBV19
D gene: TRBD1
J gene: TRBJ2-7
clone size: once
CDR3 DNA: TGTGCCAGTAGTAACGGACAGGCCTCCAACGAGCAGTACTTC
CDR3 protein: CASSNGQASNEQYF

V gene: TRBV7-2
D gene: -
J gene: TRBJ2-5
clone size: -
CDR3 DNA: TGTGCCAGCAGCTCCGAGCTAGCTGGGGGGGCGGGGACCCAGTACTTC
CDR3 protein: CASSSELAGGAGTQYF

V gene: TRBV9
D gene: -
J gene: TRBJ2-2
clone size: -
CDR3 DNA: TGTGCCAGCAGCGTAGCTTCACAGGGACTAACAGGGGAGCTGTTTTTT
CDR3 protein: CASSVASQGLTGELFF

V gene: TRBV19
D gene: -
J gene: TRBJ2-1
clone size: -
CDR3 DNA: TGTGCCAGTAGTACCCAGGGGTACAATGAGCAGTTCTTC
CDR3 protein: CASSTQGYNEQFF

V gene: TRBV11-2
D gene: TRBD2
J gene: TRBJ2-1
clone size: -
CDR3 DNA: TGTGCCAGCAGCCAAGGGACTACCAGCTCCTACAATGAGCAGTTCTTC
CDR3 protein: CASSQGTTSSYNEQFF

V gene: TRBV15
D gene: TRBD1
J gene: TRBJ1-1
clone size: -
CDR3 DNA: TGTGCCACCAGCATCCAGGGGGCACGGACTGAAGCTTTCTTT
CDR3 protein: CATSIQGARTEAFF

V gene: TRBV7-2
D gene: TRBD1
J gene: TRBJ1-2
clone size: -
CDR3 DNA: TGTGCCAGCAGCTTAGGGACAGGTGGCCATGCCGTTTATGGCTACACCTTC
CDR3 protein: CASSLGTGGHAVYGYTF

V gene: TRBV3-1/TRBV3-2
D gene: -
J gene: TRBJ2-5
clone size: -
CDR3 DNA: TGTGCCAGCAGCCAAGGGTCGAGGGTTCAAGAGACCCAGTACTTC
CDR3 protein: CASSQGSRVQETQYF

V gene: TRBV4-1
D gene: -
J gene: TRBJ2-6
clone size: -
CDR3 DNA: TGCGCCAGCAGCCAAGGGGGGGGCCCCGGTTCTGGGGCCAACGTCCTGACTTTC
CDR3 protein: CASSQGGGPGSGANVLTF

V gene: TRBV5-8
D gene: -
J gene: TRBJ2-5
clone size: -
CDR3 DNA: TGTGCCAGCAGCGCGGGACCGCACCAAGAGACCCAGTACTTC
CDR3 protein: CASSAGPHQETQYF

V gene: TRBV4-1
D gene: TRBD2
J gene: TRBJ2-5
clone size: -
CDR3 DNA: TGCGCCAGCAGCCAAGACGTGAGAGCGGGGGCTACGTACCAAGAGACCCAGTACTTC
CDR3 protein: CASSQDVRAGATYQETQYF

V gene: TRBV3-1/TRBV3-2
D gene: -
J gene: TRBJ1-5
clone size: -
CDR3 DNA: TGTGCCAGCAGCCACCTTCCGACCGGGGGGCCCCCCATTAGCAATCAGCCCCAGCATTTT
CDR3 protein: CASSHLPTGGPPISNQPQHF

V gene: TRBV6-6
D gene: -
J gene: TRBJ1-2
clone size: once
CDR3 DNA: TGTGCCAGCAGACGCTCCGGGAATGGCTACACCTTC
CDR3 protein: CASRRSGNGYTF

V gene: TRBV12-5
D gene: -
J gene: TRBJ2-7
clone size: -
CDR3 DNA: TGTGCTAGTGGTTTATTATACGAGCAGTACTTC
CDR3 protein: CASGLLYEQYF

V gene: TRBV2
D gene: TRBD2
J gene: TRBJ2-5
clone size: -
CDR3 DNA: TGTGCCAGCAGTGTCGGACTAGGAGCCGAGACCCAGTACTTC
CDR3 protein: CASSVGLGAETQYF

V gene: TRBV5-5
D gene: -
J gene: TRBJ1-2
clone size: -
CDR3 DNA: TGTGCCAGCAGCTTGGCTCAAGGGGCAGTGTATGGCTACACCTTC
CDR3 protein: CASSLAQGAVYGYTF

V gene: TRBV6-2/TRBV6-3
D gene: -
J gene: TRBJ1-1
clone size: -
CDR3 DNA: TGTGCCAGCAGTTATCGGGTTGACAGTTGGGACACTGAAGCTTTCTTT
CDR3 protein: CASSYRVDSWDTEAFF

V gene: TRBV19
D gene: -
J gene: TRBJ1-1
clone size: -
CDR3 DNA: TGTGCCAGTACCTCTTGGGGCCACTCTGAAGCTTTCTTT
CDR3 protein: CASTSWGHSEAFF

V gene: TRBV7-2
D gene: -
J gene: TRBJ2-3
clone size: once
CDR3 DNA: TGTGCCAGCAGCTTACAGGGTACAACAGATACGCAGTATTTT
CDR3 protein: CASSLQGTTDTQYF